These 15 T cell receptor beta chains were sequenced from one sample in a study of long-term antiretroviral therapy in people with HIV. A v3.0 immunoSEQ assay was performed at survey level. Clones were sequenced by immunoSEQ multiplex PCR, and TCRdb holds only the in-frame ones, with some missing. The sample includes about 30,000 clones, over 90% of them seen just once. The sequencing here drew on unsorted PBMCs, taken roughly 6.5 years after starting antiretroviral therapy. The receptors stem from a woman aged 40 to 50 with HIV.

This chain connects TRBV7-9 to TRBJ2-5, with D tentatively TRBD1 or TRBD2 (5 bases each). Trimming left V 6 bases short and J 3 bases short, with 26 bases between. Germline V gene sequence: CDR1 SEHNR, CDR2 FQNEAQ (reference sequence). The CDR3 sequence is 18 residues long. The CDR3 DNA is TGTGCCAGCAGACCCACCCCCGGGACGGAAAGAACGAAAGAGACCCAGTACTTC. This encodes CASRPTPGTERTKETQYF. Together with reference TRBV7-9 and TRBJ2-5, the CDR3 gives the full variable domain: DTGVSQNPRHKITKRGQNVTFRCDPISEHNRLYWYRQTLGQGPEFLTYFQNEAQLEKSRLLSDRFSAERPKGSFSTLEIQRTEQGDSAMYLCASRPTPGTERTKETQYFGPGTRLLVL.

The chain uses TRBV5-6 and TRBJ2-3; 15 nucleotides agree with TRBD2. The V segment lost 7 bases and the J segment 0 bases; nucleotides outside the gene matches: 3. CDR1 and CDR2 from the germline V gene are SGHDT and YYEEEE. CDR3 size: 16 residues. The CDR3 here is CASLGLAGGSTDTQYF. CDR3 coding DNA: TGTGCCAGCTTGGGACTAGCGGGGGGAAGCACAGATACGCAGTATTTT.

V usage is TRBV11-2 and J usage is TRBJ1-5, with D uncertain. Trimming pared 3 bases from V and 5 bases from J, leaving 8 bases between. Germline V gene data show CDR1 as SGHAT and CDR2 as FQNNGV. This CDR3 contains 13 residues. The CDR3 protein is CASSLMGDQPQHF. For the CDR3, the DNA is TGTGCCAGCAGCTTGATGGGCGATCAGCCCCAGCATTTT. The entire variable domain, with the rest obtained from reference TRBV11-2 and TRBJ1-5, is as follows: EAGVAQSPRYKIIEKRQSVAFWCNPISGHATLYWYQQILGQGPKLLIQFQNNGVVDDSQLPKDRFSAERLKGVDSTLKIQPAKLEDSAVYLCASSLMGDQPQHFGDGTRLSIL.

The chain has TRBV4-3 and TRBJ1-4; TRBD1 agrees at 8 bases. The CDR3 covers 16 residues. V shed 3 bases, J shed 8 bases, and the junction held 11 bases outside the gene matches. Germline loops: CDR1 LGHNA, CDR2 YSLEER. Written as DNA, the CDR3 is TGCGCCAGCAGCCAGGTCCCGACAGGGGCGGAGGAAAAACTGTTTTTT. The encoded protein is CASSQVPTGAEEKLFF.

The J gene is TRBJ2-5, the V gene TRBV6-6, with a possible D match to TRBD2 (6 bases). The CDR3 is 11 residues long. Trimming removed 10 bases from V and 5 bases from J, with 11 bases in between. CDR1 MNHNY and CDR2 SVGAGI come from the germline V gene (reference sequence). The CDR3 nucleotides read TGTGCCACTGAAGGGAGGGAGACCCAGTACTTC. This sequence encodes CATEGRETQYF.

CDR3 DNA: TGCGCCAGCAGAAGGACTAGCGGGGGGATGTACCAAGAGACCCAGTACTTC. Translated, it gives CASRRTSGGMYQETQYF. V gene TRBV5-1 combines with J gene TRBJ2-5; 14 bases match TRBD2. Germline-derived CDR1 and CDR2 are SGHRS and YFSETQ. The CDR3 is 17 amino acids. Germline trimming cut 5 bases from V and 0 bases from J; bases unmatched to any gene: 6.

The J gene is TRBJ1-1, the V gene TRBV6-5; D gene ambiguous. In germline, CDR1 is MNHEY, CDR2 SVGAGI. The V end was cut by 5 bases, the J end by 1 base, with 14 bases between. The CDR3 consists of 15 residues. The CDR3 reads CASSLGPRGNTEAFF. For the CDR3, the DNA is TGTGCCAGCAGTCTAGGTCCCCGTGGGAACACTGAAGCTTTCTTT.

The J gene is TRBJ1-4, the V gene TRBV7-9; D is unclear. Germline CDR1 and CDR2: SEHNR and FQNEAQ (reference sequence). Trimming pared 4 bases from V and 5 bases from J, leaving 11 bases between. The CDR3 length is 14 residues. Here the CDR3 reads CASSSRAGNEKLFF. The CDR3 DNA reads TGTGCCAGCAGCTCGAGGGCGGGCAATGAAAAACTGTTTTTT.

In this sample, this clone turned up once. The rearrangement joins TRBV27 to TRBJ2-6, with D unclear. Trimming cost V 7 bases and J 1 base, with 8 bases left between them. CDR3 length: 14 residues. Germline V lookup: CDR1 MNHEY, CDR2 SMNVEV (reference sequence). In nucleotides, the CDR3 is TGTGCCAGCACGGATCGTTCTGGGGCCAACGTCCTGACTTTC. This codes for CASTDRSGANVLTF.

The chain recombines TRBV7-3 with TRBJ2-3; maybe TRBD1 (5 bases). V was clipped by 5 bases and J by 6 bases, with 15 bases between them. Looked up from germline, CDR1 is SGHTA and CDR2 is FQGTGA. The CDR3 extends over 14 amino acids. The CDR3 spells CASSPSGIFDTQYF. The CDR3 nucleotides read TGTGCCAGCAGCCCCTCAGGGATATTCGATACGCAGTATTTT.

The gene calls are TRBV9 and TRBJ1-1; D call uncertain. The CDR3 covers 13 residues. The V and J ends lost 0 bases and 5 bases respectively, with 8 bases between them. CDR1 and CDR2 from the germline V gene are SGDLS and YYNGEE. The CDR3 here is CASSVGSRTEAFF. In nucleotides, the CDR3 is TGTGCCAGCAGCGTAGGGTCGAGAACTGAAGCTTTCTTT.

In DNA form, the CDR3 reads TGTGCCAGCAGTTCGGCCTACGAGCAGTACTTC. Translating it yields CASSSAYEQYF. J is TRBJ2-7 and V is TRBV27; D gene uncertain. Trimming cost V 4 bases and J 2 bases, with 3 bases left between them. The CDR3 has 11 residues. Germline V gene lookup returns CDR1 MNHEY and CDR2 SMNVEV (reference sequence).

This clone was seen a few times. The CDR3 region is CASSLGTSLNTDTQYF. Written as DNA, the CDR3 is TGTGCCAGCAGCTTAGGGACTAGCTTAAACACAGATACGCAGTATTTT. V usage is TRBV7-2 and J usage is TRBJ2-3; 8 bases fit TRBD2. The CDR3 extends over 16 amino acids. Germline CDR1 SGHTA, CDR2 FQGNSA. Germline trimming cut 1 base from V and 2 bases from J; bases unmatched to any gene: 5.

CDR3 amino acids: CASSLTGGHGYTF. Written as DNA, the CDR3 is TGTGCCAGCAGCTTGACAGGGGGCCATGGCTACACCTTC. This rearrangement joins TRBV5-4 to TRBJ1-2, with 9 positions matching TRBD1. Germline CDR1 is SGHNT and CDR2 is YYREEE (reference sequence). CDR3 length: 13 amino acids. J lost 6 bases, V lost 1 base, and 1 base had no gene match. The whole variable domain, filled in from reference TRBV5-4 and TRBJ1-2, reads ETGVTQSPTHLIKTRGQQVTLRCSSQSGHNTVSWYQQALGQGPQFIFQYYREEENGRGNFPPRFSGLQFPNYSSELNVNALELDDSALYLCASSLTGGHGYTFGSGTRLTVV.

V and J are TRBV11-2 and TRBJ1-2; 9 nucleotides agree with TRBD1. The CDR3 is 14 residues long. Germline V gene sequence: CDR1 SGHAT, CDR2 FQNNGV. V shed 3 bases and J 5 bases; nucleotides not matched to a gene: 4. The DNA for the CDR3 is TGTGCCAGCAGCTTGGGGACAGGGAGGTATGGCTACACCTTC. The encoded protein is CASSLGTGRYGYTF.